These 11 T cell receptor beta chains share one sample of origin, sequenced in a study of blood T cell repertoires in COVID-19. Sequencing used immunoSEQ multiplex PCR; TCRdb keeps in-frame clones, though not all of them. Here the sample spans 300,000 to 350,000 clones, around 89% being singletons. The material sequenced was PBMCs or T cells enriched from blood (not recorded which). The origin of the receptors is a woman aged 18-35 years with acute COVID-19.

The V call is TRBV5-1, the J call TRBJ2-7; 7 bases align to TRBD1. Per germline, CDR1 SGHRS and CDR2 YFSETQ. V shed 4 bases, J shed 4 bases, and the junction held 8 bases outside the gene matches. This CDR3 is 14 amino acids long. The CDR3: CASSIGQVGYEQYF. DNA for the CDR3: TGCGCCAGCAGCATTGGACAGGTAGGGTACGAGCAGTACTTC. Drawing the rest from reference TRBV5-1 and TRBJ2-7, the complete variable domain is KAGVTQTPRYLIKTRGQQVTLSCSPISGHRSVSWYQQTPGQGLQFLFEYFSETQRNKGNFPGRFSGRQFSNSRSEMNVSTLELGDSALYLCASSIGQVGYEQYFGPGTRLTVT.

This chain links TRBV27 with TRBJ1-5, with TRBD1 as a possible D gene (5 bases). The CDR3 extends over 14 amino acids. V gave up 4 bases and J gave up 3 bases, with 10 bases separating them. Per germline, CDR1 MNHEY and CDR2 SMNVEV (reference sequence). Written as DNA, the CDR3 is TGTGCCAGCAGTTCGGAGGGGCACAATCAGCCCCAGCATTTT. It yields the protein CASSSEGHNQPQHF.

The chain recombines TRBV5-1 with TRBJ1-4; D not certain. This CDR3 contains 16 residues. Germline CDR1 SGHRS, CDR2 YFSETQ. Trimming removed 3 bases at V and 8 bases at J, with 20 bases between. DNA for the CDR3: TGCGCCAGCAGCTCGGGAGGGCTCGGAACAGACGAAAAACTGTTTTTT. This translates into CASSSGGLGTDEKLFF.

The rearrangement links TRBV28 to TRBJ1-4, with 8 bases matching TRBD1. V lost 7 bases to trimming and J lost 3 bases; unmatched junction nucleotides: 7. CDR1 is MDHEN and CDR2 is SYDVKM in the germline V gene. This CDR3 is built from 15 residues. CDR3 loop: CASTTGAESNEKLFF. For the CDR3, the DNA is TGTGCCAGCACGACAGGGGCGGAATCTAATGAAAAACTGTTTTTT.

Comment on this clone: The junction shows a germline mismatch at one end, possibly a read error. The chain carries TRBV2 and TRBJ2-7; D might be TRBD2 (6 bases). Looked up from germline, CDR1 is SNHLY and CDR2 is FYNNEI. The CDR3 is made up of 13 amino acids. This CDR3 is CASSGTYSHEQYF. The CDR3 DNA follows: TGTGCCAGCAGCGGGACTTACTCCCACGAGCAGTACTTC. Together with reference TRBV2 and TRBJ2-7, the CDR3 gives the full variable domain: EPEVTQTPSHQVTQMGQEVILRCVPISNHLYFYWYRQILGQKVEFLVSFYNNEISEKSEIFDDQFSVERPDGSNFTLKIRSTKLEDSAMYFCASSGTYSHEQYFGPGTRLTVT.

This sequence joins TRBV2 and TRBJ1-5; possible D gene TRBD1, 5 bases. Germline V gene lookup returns CDR1 SNHLY and CDR2 FYNNEI. V lost 10 bases and J lost 8, with 33 bases in between. The CDR3 sequence is 18 residues long. Here the CDR3 DNA reads TGTGCCACTAGATTTGTGAGGGGTCTCAAGGGAGGCGGAAAGCCCCAGCATTTT. It specifies CATRFVRGLKGGGKPQHF.

This chain uses TRBV11-2 with TRBJ2-7; TRBD1 is a possible D gene (6 bases). CDR1 and CDR2 from the germline V gene are SGHAT and FQNNGV. V lost 3 bases, J lost 0 bases, and 9 bases lay in between. The CDR3 contains 14 residues. The CDR3 region is CASSFRDTSYEQYF. The CDR3 DNA reads TGTGCCAGCAGCTTTCGGGACACCTCCTACGAGCAGTACTTC.

The chain is built from TRBV2 and TRBJ1-1, with D tentatively TRBD1 (6 bases). Looked up from germline, CDR1 is SNHLY and CDR2 is FYNNEI. The V end lost 0 bases, the J end lost 3 bases, and 14 bases lay between the germline ends. The CDR3 extends over 16 amino acids. The CDR3 sequence: CASSEAPGQSHTEAFF. CDR3 nucleotides: TGTGCCAGCAGTGAAGCCCCGGGACAAAGTCACACTGAAGCTTTCTTT.

The J gene is TRBJ1-1, the V gene TRBV28; D possibly corresponds to TRBD1 (5 bases). Germline V gene data show CDR1 as MDHEN and CDR2 as SYDVKM. The CDR3 totals 13 residues. V lost 6 bases and J 7 bases, leaving 15 bases between the germline ends. Here the CDR3 DNA reads TGTGCCAGCAGGAAAATCCACAGGAATGAAGCTTTCTTT. Translated, it gives CASRKIHRNEAFF.

V and J are TRBV5-1 and TRBJ1-4; D gene ambiguous. From germline, CDR1 is SGHRS and CDR2 YFSETQ. V lost 0 bases, J lost 0 bases, and 18 bases lay in between. This CDR3 is built from 19 residues. The CDR3: CASSLAKLGGLATNEKLFF. DNA of the CDR3: TGCGCCAGCAGCTTGGCCAAGTTGGGAGGGCTAGCAACTAATGAAAAACTGTTTTTT. The full variable domain, completed using reference TRBV5-1 and TRBJ1-4, is KAGVTQTPRYLIKTRGQQVTLSCSPISGHRSVSWYQQTPGQGLQFLFEYFSETQRNKGNFPGRFSGRQFSNSRSEMNVSTLELGDSALYLCASSLAKLGGLATNEKLFFGSGTQLSVL.

The CDR3: CASSSATAGGDEQYF. The DNA of the CDR3 is TGTGCCAGCAGTTCCGCAACAGCGGGAGGCGACGAGCAGTACTTC. The V and J genes are TRBV6-5 and TRBJ2-7, with TRBD2 identical over 9 bases. Germline values: CDR1 MNHEY, CDR2 SVGAGI. The trim removed 4 bases at V and 5 bases at J, leaving 9 bases unmatched. This CDR3 spans 15 amino acids.